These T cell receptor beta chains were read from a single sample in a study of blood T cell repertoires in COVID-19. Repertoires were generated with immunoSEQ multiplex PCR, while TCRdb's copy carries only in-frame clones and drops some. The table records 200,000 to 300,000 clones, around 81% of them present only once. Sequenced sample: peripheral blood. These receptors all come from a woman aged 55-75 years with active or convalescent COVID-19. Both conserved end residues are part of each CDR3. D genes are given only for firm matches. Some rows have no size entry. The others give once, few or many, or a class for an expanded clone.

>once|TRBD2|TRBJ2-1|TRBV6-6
CASSYGGGAGEQFF
TGTGCCAGCAGTTACGGGGGAGGGGCGGGTGAGCAGTTCTTC
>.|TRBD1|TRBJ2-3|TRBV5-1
CASRGQGTDTQYF
TGCGCCAGCAGGGGACAGGGGACAGATACGCAGTATTTT
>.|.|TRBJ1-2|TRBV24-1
CATREGALGGYTF
TGTGCCACACGAGAAGGGGCTCTCGGTGGCTACACCTTC
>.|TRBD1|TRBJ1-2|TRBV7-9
CASSDRDDGYTF
TGTGCCAGCAGCGACAGGGATGATGGCTACACCTTC
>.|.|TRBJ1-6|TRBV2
CASVGPAGSLVSYNSPLHF
TGTGCCAGCGTTGGCCCCGCAGGGTCTCTGGTCTCCTATAATTCACCCCTCCACTTT
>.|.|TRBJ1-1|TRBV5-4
CASSLELMNTEAFF
TGTGCCAGCAGCCTGGAACTTATGAACACTGAAGCTTTCTTT
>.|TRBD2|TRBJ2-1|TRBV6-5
CASIRLAGGPSEQFF
TGTGCCAGCATTAGACTAGCGGGAGGGCCTAGTGAGCAGTTCTTC
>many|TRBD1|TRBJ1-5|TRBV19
CASSVLGTGRQPQHF
TGTGCCAGTAGTGTCCTCGGGACAGGGAGGCAGCCCCAGCATTTT
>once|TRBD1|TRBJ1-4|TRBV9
CASSGRDSATNEKLFF
TGTGCCAGCAGCGGCCGGGACAGTGCAACTAATGAAAAACTGTTTTTT
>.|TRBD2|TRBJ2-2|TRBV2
CASIGTSANTGELFF
TGTGCCAGCATAGGGACTAGCGCGAACACCGGGGAGCTGTTTTTT
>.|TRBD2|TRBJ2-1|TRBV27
CASRSGTDINNEQFF
TGTGCCAGCAGAAGCGGGACGGATATTAACAATGAGCAGTTCTTC
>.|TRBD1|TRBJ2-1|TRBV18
CASSLAGGRNNEQFF
TGTGCCAGCTCATTAGCAGGGGGTAGAAACAATGAGCAGTTCTTC
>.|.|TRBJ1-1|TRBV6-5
CASSSRGGGDEAFF
TGTGCCAGCAGTTCCCGGGGTGGAGGGGATGAAGCTTTCTTT
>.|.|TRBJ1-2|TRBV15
CATSTINRDTVSYGYTF
TGTGCCACCAGCACAATCAACCGGGACACCGTCTCGTATGGCTACACCTTC
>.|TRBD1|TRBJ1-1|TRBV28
CASSPTGRAFF
TGTGCCAGCAGTCCGACAGGGAGGGCTTTCTTT
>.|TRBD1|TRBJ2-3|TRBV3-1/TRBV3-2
CASSLNYRDRTDTQYF
TGTGCCAGCAGCCTGAACTACCGGGACAGAACAGATACGCAGTATTTT
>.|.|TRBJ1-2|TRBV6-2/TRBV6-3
CASSYSGAFYGYTF
TGTGCCAGCAGTTACTCGGGGGCTTTCTATGGCTACACCTTC